This TCR beta chain was sequenced for a study of technical replicates of blood from a few donors. This clone was observed a few times. Germline V gene lookup returns CDR1 SNHLY and CDR2 FYNNEI. Trimming took 4 bases from V and 5 from J, leaving 10 bases between them. CDR3 length: 13 amino acids. The repertoire was sequenced with immunoSEQ multiplex PCR; TCRdb's copy has only in-frame clones and lacks some. The repertoire holds 58,000 or so clones, with approximately 83% as singletons. Source material: PBMCs. This receptor was obtained from a human donor in good health. Some clones in this sample may be carry-over from other donors' samples. This rearrangement joins TRBV2 to TRBJ2-3; D is undetermined. The CDR3 is CASSAPFLDTQYF. In DNA form, the CDR3 reads TGTGCCAGCAGTGCCCCTTTCTTAGATACGCAGTATTTT.